The 13 T cell receptor beta chains given below trace back to one sample, sequenced in a study of blood T cell repertoires in COVID-19. Repertoires were generated with immunoSEQ multiplex PCR, while TCRdb's copy carries only in-frame clones and drops some. The data contain 200,000 to 300,000 clones, roughly 86% of them singletons. Sequencing was done on a sample of peripheral blood. The receptor set was obtained from a human donor in a cohort sampled during active COVID-19.

DNA for the CDR3: TGTGCCAGCAGTTTATCGAGGACTTACGAGCAGTACTTC. Amino acids: CASSLSRTYEQYF. The chain recombines TRBV27 with TRBJ2-7; TRBD2 is a possible D gene (5 bases). This CDR3 is built from 13 residues. Germline CDR1 is MNHEY and CDR2 is SMNVEV (reference sequence). V was clipped by 0 bases and J by 4 bases, with 7 bases between them.

The J gene is TRBJ1-6, the V gene TRBV10-3; tentative D call: TRBD1 (6 bases). Germline CDR1 reads ENHRY; CDR2 reads SYGVKD. The CDR3 sequence is 14 residues long. Trimming took off 0 bases at V and 11 bases at J, with 11 bases between the two ends. The CDR3 nucleotides read TGTGCCATCAGTGAGTCAGCCAGGGGAACACCCCTCCACTTT. Its protein is CAISESARGTPLHF.

This chain links TRBV28 with TRBJ1-5, with D maybe TRBD1 (5 bases). The CDR3 runs to 15 residues. The germline V gene has CDR1 MDHEN and CDR2 SYDVKM. Trimming removed 2 bases at V and 5 bases at J, with 13 bases between. The CDR3 DNA sequence: TGTGCCAGCAGTTTACCAGGGAGGGTCCATCAGCCCCAGCATTTT. As protein: CASSLPGRVHQPQHF. Using reference TRBV28 and TRBJ1-5 for the parts outside the CDR3, the full variable domain is DVKVTQSSRYLVKRTGEKVFLECVQDMDHENMFWYRQDPGLGLRLIYFSYDVKMKEKGDIPEGYSVSREKKERFSLILESASTNQTSMYLCASSLPGRVHQPQHFGDGTRLSIL.

V is TRBV28 and J is TRBJ1-1; D is perhaps TRBD1 (5 bases). The V end was cut by 2 bases, the J end by 1 base, with 11 bases between. Germline CDR1 and CDR2: MDHEN and SYDVKM. This CDR3 spans 15 amino acids. The CDR3 here is CASSLGGVTNTEAFF. DNA of the CDR3: TGTGCCAGCAGTTTAGGGGGGGTGACGAACACTGAAGCTTTCTTT.

V and J are TRBV10-3 and TRBJ1-2; the D gene is possibly TRBD1 (6 bases). Trimming took off 7 bases at V and 3 bases at J, with 15 bases between the two ends. Germline CDR1 ENHRY, CDR2 SYGVKD. The CDR3 loop spans 14 amino acids. The chain's CDR3 is CAIKPSAGDYGYTF. CDR3 DNA sequence: TGTGCCATCAAACCCTCGGCAGGGGACTATGGCTACACCTTC.

This clone has just a few counts. This rearrangement joins TRBV7-2 to TRBJ1-6, with TRBD1 matching over 9 bases. The CDR3 is 18 amino acids. Unmatched junction bases numbered 11, after V lost 1 base and J lost 7 bases. From germline, CDR1 is SGHTA and CDR2 FQGNSA. CDR3 coding DNA: TGTGCCAGCAGCTTAGGCGGTTCCGGGACAGGGTTAAATTCACCCCTCCACTTT. Encoded protein: CASSLGGSGTGLNSPLHF.

The genes are TRBV5-5 and TRBJ1-3; D may be TRBD1 (5 bases). Germline CDR1 and CDR2: SGHKS and YYEKEE (reference sequence). This CDR3 is 17 amino acids long. V was shortened by 4 bases and J by 6 bases, with 23 bases between the two germline ends. The CDR3: CASSRGGRGTISNTIYF. Here the CDR3 DNA reads TGTGCCAGCAGCCGCGGCGGGCGGGGGACGATATCAAACACCATATATTTT.

This clone was observed a single time. This chain uses TRBV9 with TRBJ2-7; D is ambiguous. CDR3 length: 15 residues. Germline V gene lookup returns CDR1 SGDLS and CDR2 YYNGEE. Trimming shortened V by 0 bases and J by 3 bases, and 13 bases separated the two germline ends. In DNA form, the CDR3 reads TGTGCCAGCAGCGTAGGGCTCTCTGATATCTACGAGCAGTACTTC. Amino acid sequence: CASSVGLSDIYEQYF.

The table lists this clone with a few counts. The chain couples TRBV6-5 to TRBJ2-3; D perhaps matches TRBD1 (5 bases). CDR3 length: 16 amino acids. Germline CDR1 MNHEY, CDR2 SVGAGI. V lost 0 bases, J lost 2 bases, and 12 bases lay in between. CDR3: CASSYSSSRVTDTQYF. DNA for the CDR3: TGTGCCAGCAGTTACTCAAGCTCCAGGGTCACAGATACGCAGTATTTT.

This clone was counted only a few times. This chain joins TRBV12-3 or TRBV12-4 and TRBJ1-1; TRBD1 is a possible D gene (5 bases). This CDR3 has 13 amino acids. V shed 1 base and J shed 6 bases, with 9 bases lying between them. The CDR3 loop reads CASSLDQGAEAFF. The CDR3 DNA is TGTGCCAGCAGTTTAGATCAAGGGGCTGAAGCTTTCTTT.

The rearrangement uses TRBV11-2 and TRBJ1-6; TRBD1 agrees at 7 bases. The CDR3 sequence is 15 residues long. V lost 6 bases and J lost 5; bases outside the gene matches: 7. Germline CDR1 reads SGHAT; CDR2 reads FQNNGV. In DNA form, the CDR3 reads TGTGCCAGCAGTCCTCAGGGGGGCAATAATTCACCCCTCCACTTT. It encodes CASSPQGGNNSPLHF.

The chain links TRBV5-6 to TRBJ2-7, with D maybe TRBD1 (6 bases). Germline V gene data show CDR1 as SGHDT and CDR2 as YYEEEE. CDR3 length: 15 residues. Trimming pared 4 bases from V and 1 base from J, leaving 15 bases between. The CDR3 DNA sequence: TGTGCCAGCAGCCCCCTCCCAGGGGCTTCCTACGAGCAGTACTTC. Translated: CASSPLPGASYEQYF.

The chain has TRBV12-3 or TRBV12-4 and TRBJ2-3; tentatively, D is TRBD2 (5 bases). There are 13 residues in the CDR3. V dropped 5 bases and J dropped 2 bases, with 8 bases sitting between them. CDR3 region: CASSPTNTDTQYF. The CDR3 DNA reads as TGTGCCAGCAGTCCGACTAACACAGATACGCAGTATTTT.